The clone carrying this T cell receptor (beta chain) was observed many times. What it binds is not known. There were no patients who had received any treatment before thyroid surgery. The length of the CDR3 is 15 residues. J lost 5 bases, V lost 1 base, and 4 bases had no gene match. Germline CDR1 MNHEY, CDR2 SMNVEV (reference sequence). Original handling: Differences in CDR3 between clinicopathological groups were drawn on to build a classifier intended to discriminate distant-metastatic papillary thyroid cancer patients. Through MiXCR, TCRdb re-clonotyped the PCR reads. In this record, the V and J calls reflect TCRdb's handling and not the investigators' own analysis. The sample contains tens of thousands of clones, about 13% of which appear only once. This entry is derived from a study of metastatic and nonmetastatic thyroid tumors. Turning to the study itself: For malignant and benign thyroid patients, tumor or nodule tissue and blood were the sources whose repertoires were compared. The study's findings and limits: The reported finding was significantly higher TCR beta diversity in malignant thyroid tumors relative to benign nodules, in blood and tumor.

V usage is TRBV27 and J usage is TRBJ2-3, with 9 nucleotides matching TRBD1. The TCR originated in a female donor with papillary thyroid cancer or a benign thyroid nodule (not recorded which). Some clones in this sample may be carry-over from other donors' samples. Sequences were obtained from blood. The CDR3 region is CASSLYGTGKDTQYF. As DNA, the CDR3 is TGTGCCAGCAGTTTATACGGGACAGGGAAAGATACGCAGTATTTT.